The 5 T cell receptor beta chains in this list originate from one sample, sequenced in a study of T cell responses to AZD1222 COVID-19 vaccine. The repertoire was sequenced with immunoSEQ multiplex PCR; TCRdb's copy has only in-frame clones and lacks some. The sample has about 130,000 clones, around 92% seen once. The material was peripheral blood, obtained 28 days after the second AZD1222 dose. These receptors were obtained from an adult who received the AZD1222 COVID-19 vaccine.

The rearrangement joins TRBV9 to TRBJ2-1; D uncertain. Trimming left V 3 bases short and J 0 bases short, with 13 bases between. The CDR3 runs to 16 residues. CDR1 and CDR2 (germline): SGDLS, YYNGEE. The CDR3 loop reads CASSGGRPRSYNEQFF. The CDR3 coding sequence is TGTGCCAGCAGCGGAGGCCGACCCCGCTCCTACAATGAGCAGTTCTTC. The full variable domain, completed using reference TRBV9 and TRBJ2-1, is DSGVTQTPKHLITATGQRVTLRCSPRSGDLSVYWYQQSLDQGLQFLIQYYNGEERAKGNILERFSAQQFPDLHSELNLSSLELGDSALYFCASSGGRPRSYNEQFFGPGTRLTVL.

This chain connects TRBV28 to TRBJ1-2; D is perhaps TRBD1 (5 bases). The germline V gene has CDR1 MDHEN and CDR2 SYDVKM. V dropped 7 bases and J dropped 1 base, with 7 bases sitting between them. This CDR3 has 12 amino acids. DNA for the CDR3: TGTGCCAGCACCCAGGGTAACTATGGCTACACCTTC. Translating it yields CASTQGNYGYTF.

The chain joins TRBV19 to TRBJ2-2; D is uncertain. Looked up from germline, CDR1 is LNHDA and CDR2 is SQIVND (reference sequence). This CDR3 contains 13 residues. Deletions cut 4 bases from V and 6 bases from J, with 9 bases between. The DNA for the CDR3 is TGTGCCAGTAGTACAAAACCCCCCGGGGAGCTGTTTTTT. Translating it yields CASSTKPPGELFF.

The V call is TRBV7-9, the J call TRBJ1-6; TRBD1 might be the D (6 bases). The CDR3 length is 17 residues. Per germline, CDR1 SEHNR and CDR2 FQNEAQ (reference sequence). V lost 4 bases, J lost 7 bases, and 20 bases lay in between. CDR3 residues: CASSSAGRGVGNSPLHF. DNA of the CDR3: TGTGCCAGCAGCTCAGCAGGCAGGGGAGTAGGGAATTCACCCCTCCACTTT.

The chain employs TRBV20-1 and TRBJ1-4, with D unresolved. The V end lost 4 bases, the J end lost 8 bases, and 8 bases lay between the germline ends. The CDR3 totals 11 residues. CDR1 and CDR2 (germline): DFQATT, SNEGSKA (reference sequence). The CDR3 is CSATRLEKLFF. Here the CDR3 DNA reads TGCAGTGCTACCAGGTTGGAAAAACTGTTTTTT.